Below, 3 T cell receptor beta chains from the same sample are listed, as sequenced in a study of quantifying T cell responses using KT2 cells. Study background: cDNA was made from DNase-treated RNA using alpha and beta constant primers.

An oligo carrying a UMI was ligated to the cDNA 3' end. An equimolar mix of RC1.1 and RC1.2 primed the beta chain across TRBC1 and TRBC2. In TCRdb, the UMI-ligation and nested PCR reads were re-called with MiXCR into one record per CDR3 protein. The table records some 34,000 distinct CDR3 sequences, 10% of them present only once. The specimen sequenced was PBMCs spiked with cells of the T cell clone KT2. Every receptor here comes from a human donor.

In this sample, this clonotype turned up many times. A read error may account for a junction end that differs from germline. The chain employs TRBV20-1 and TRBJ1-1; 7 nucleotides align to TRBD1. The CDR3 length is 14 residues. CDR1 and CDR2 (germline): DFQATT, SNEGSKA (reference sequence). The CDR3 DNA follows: TGCAGTGCTAGAGGAGGAGACAGGGACACTGAAGCTTCCTTT. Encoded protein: CSARGGDRDTEASF.

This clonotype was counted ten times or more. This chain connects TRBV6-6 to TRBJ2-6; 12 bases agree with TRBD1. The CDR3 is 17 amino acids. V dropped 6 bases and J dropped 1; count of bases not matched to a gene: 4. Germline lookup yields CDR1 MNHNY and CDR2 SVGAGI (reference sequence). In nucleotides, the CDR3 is TGTGCCAGCAGACCGGGACAGGGGGCTTCTGGGGCCAACGTCCTGACTTTC. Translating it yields CASRPGQGASGANVLTF.

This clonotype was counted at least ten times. CDR3 sequence: CASSDSHSNQPQHF. CDR3 nucleotide sequence: TGTGCCAGCAGTGATTCCCATAGCAATCAGCCCCAGCATTTT. The chain uses TRBV2 and TRBJ1-5; no definite D call. The V gene lost 3 bases and the J gene lost 0 bases, with 6 bases spanning the gap. Germline V gene lookup returns CDR1 SNHLY and CDR2 FYNNEI. This CDR3 contains 14 residues.